These 23 T cell receptor beta chains originate from one sample sequenced in a study of cytomegalovirus exposure and HLA in healthy donors. With 60 Vbeta and 13 Jbeta primers, the PCR was carried out. Clones were sequenced by immunoSEQ multiplex PCR, and TCRdb holds only the in-frame ones, with some missing. The table shows roughly 130,000 clones, with around 65% occurring only once. Sequenced: PBMCs. The receptors were sampled from a woman aged 55-75 years in good health and CMV-seronegative.

The chain is built from TRBV7-2 and TRBJ2-7, with TRBD1 as a possible D gene (6 bases). This CDR3 region has 13 residues. Germline loops: CDR1 SGHTA, CDR2 FQGNSA. The V end was cut by 4 bases, the J end by 2 bases, with 9 bases between. For the CDR3, the DNA is TGTGCCAGCAGCTCAGGGGCAGCCTACGAGCAGTACTTC. Its translation is CASSSGAAYEQYF.

Concerning this clone: The junction does not match germline at one end; this may be a read error. The chain links TRBV7-9 to TRBJ2-7, with 11 bases that match TRBD2. The CDR3 loop spans 17 amino acids. The germline V gene encodes CDR1 SEHNR and CDR2 FQNEAQ (reference sequence). CDR3 DNA sequence: TGTTCCAGCAGCAGGGAGGAAGGACTAGCGGGCTCCTACGAGCAGTACTTC. Translated: CSSSREEGLAGSYEQYF.

CDR3 sequence (DNA): TGCGCCAGCAGTCAGCCACTCCGGGACACCGACACTGAAGCTTTCTTT. Encoded protein: CASSQPLRDTDTEAFF. J is TRBJ1-1 and V is TRBV23-1; possibly TRBD1 for D (6 bases). TRBV23-1 is an ORF for which the function is uncertain. The CDR3 loop spans 16 amino acids. The V end was cut by 3 bases, the J end by 3 bases, with 17 bases between.

In this sample, this clone turned up once. The V gene is TRBV7-2, the J gene TRBJ1-4; TRBD1 agrees at 9 bases. Germline V gene lookup returns CDR1 SGHTA and CDR2 FQGNSA. The CDR3 spans 15 residues. The ends lost 5 bases at V and 5 bases at J; junction bases unmatched: 6. This chain's CDR3 is CASSPRQGVNEKLFF. The DNA for the CDR3 is TGTGCCAGCAGCCCGCGACAGGGGGTGAATGAAAAACTGTTTTTT. The full variable domain, its missing parts supplied by reference TRBV7-2 and TRBJ1-4, is GAGVSQSPSNKVTEKGKDVELRCDPISGHTALYWYRQSLGQGLEFLIYFQGNSAPDKSGLPSDRFSAERTGGSVSTLTIQRTQQEDSAVYLCASSPRQGVNEKLFFGSGTQLSVL.

This clone was picked up a small number of times. This chain's CDR3 is CASRQSGQQDYGYTF. CDR3 coding DNA: TGTGCCAGCAGACAATCCGGACAGCAAGACTATGGCTACACCTTC. The chain combines TRBV28 with TRBJ1-2; D is possibly TRBD1 (6 bases). Trimming took off 6 bases at V and 3 bases at J, with 17 bases between the two ends. The CDR3 covers 15 residues. The germline gives CDR1 MDHEN, CDR2 SYDVKM.

J is TRBJ2-3 and V is TRBV29-1; D is possibly TRBD2 (5 bases). Per germline, CDR1 SQVTM and CDR2 ANQGSEA. The CDR3 extends over 14 amino acids. Trimming took 3 bases from V and 1 from J, leaving 11 bases between them. CDR3 nucleotide sequence: TGCAGCGTTGAGAACGGGGTTGGCACAGATACGCAGTATTTT. Protein sequence: CSVENGVGTDTQYF.

The J gene is TRBJ2-7, the V gene TRBV4-1, with 12 bases fitting TRBD2. The CDR3 has 17 amino acids. The germline gives CDR1 MGHRA, CDR2 YSYEKL. Germline trimming cut 4 bases from V and 2 bases from J; bases unmatched to any gene: 9. The CDR3 is CASSPRLAGVGAYEQYF. CDR3 DNA: TGCGCCAGCAGCCCCCGACTAGCGGGAGTAGGGGCCTACGAGCAGTACTTC.

The V call is TRBV28, the J call TRBJ2-7; 9 positions match TRBD2. Germline V gene sequence: CDR1 MDHEN, CDR2 SYDVKM. The length of the CDR3 is 14 residues. J gave up 5 bases and V 6 bases, and 8 bases lay outside the gene matches. CDR3 loop: CASRLAGAGHEQYF. The DNA for the CDR3 is TGTGCCAGCAGGTTAGCGGGAGCTGGCCACGAGCAGTACTTC.

This clone was seen a handful of times. The rearrangement uses TRBV7-2 and TRBJ1-2, with unresolved D. The CDR3 is 14 amino acids. Germline CDR1 is SGHTA and CDR2 is FQGNSA. Between the trimmed V and J ends, which lost 1 base and 2 bases, there was a span of 8 bases. CDR3 coding DNA: TGTGCCAGCAGCTTAGGGCTGGCAAACTATGGCTACACCTTC. Its protein product is CASSLGLANYGYTF. Based on the CDR3 plus reference TRBV7-2 and TRBJ1-2, the full variable domain is GAGVSQSPSNKVTEKGKDVELRCDPISGHTALYWYRQSLGQGLEFLIYFQGNSAPDKSGLPSDRFSAERTGGSVSTLTIQRTQQEDSAVYLCASSLGLANYGYTFGSGTRLTVV.

The table lists this clone with a few counts. The chain is built from TRBV18 and TRBJ1-2; 8 bases are a match to TRBD1. With V trimmed by 4 bases and J by 6 bases, 10 bases remained unmatched. The CDR3 runs to 15 residues. Germline CDR1 is KGHSH and CDR2 is LQKENI. The DNA for the CDR3 is TGTGCCAGCTCACTTAATTCCAGGGGGCTTGATGGCTACACCTTC. It specifies CASSLNSRGLDGYTF.

The rearrangement links TRBV14 to TRBJ2-3, with 9 bases fitting TRBD2. V gave up 4 bases and J gave up 8 bases; unmatched junction bases: 10. The germline CDR1 and CDR2 sequences are SGHDN and FVKESK. The CDR3 consists of 15 residues. The CDR3 is CASSPLISGSGTQYF. CDR3 DNA sequence: TGTGCCAGCAGCCCATTGATTAGCGGGAGTGGTACGCAGTATTTT.

As regards this clone: The sample holds other DNA sequences that translate to the same CDR3. The chain combines TRBV7-2 with TRBJ2-2; D is possibly TRBD1 (6 bases). Germline CDR1 is SGHTA and CDR2 is FQGNSA. V was shortened by 5 bases and J by 1 base, with 11 bases between the two germline ends. This CDR3 has 15 amino acids. The CDR3 sequence is CASSPDRRNTGELFF. CDR3 bases: TGTGCCAGCAGCCCCGACAGGAGGAACACCGGGGAGCTGTTTTTT.

The chain is built from TRBV5-1 and TRBJ2-7; D gene uncertain. The CDR3 is 15 residues long. Trimming took 5 bases from V and 1 from J, leaving 16 bases between them. Germline loops: CDR1 SGHRS, CDR2 YFSETQ. Here the CDR3 DNA reads TGCGCCAGCAGAGAACGGGTGAGTGGGTCCTACGAGCAGTACTTC. This translates into CASRERVSGSYEQYF. Supplemented by reference TRBV5-1 and TRBJ2-7, the full variable domain reads KAGVTQTPRYLIKTRGQQVTLSCSPISGHRSVSWYQQTPGQGLQFLFEYFSETQRNKGNFPGRFSGRQFSNSRSEMNVSTLELGDSALYLCASRERVSGSYEQYFGPGTRLTVT.

V gene TRBV7-8 combines with J gene TRBJ1-5; tentatively, D is TRBD1 (5 bases). The V gene's germline CDR1 is SGHVS and CDR2 FQNEAQ. The CDR3 runs to 15 residues. The V end was cut by 1 base, the J end by 6 bases, with 13 bases between. DNA of the CDR3: TGTGCCAGCAGCTTAGGATGGGGGGGAGGTCAGCCCCAGCATTTT. It yields the protein CASSLGWGGGQPQHF.

The chain combines TRBV5-1 with TRBJ1-2; possibly TRBD1 for D (5 bases). Germline V CDR1 and CDR2: SGHRS, YFSETQ. The CDR3 runs 14 residues. With 0 bases removed from V and 4 bases from J, the gap between germline ends came to 10 bases. The CDR3 bases are TGCGCCAGCAGCTTGGATGGGGCTGGCTATGGCTACACCTTC. This codes for CASSLDGAGYGYTF.

The table lists this clone with a few counts. The chain joins TRBV5-4 to TRBJ1-6; tentatively, D is TRBD1 (5 bases). Germline V CDR1 and CDR2: SGHNT, YYREEE (reference sequence). With 0 bases removed from V and 0 bases from J, the gap between germline ends came to 10 bases. The CDR3 spans 17 residues. CDR3: CASSLGRGSSYNSPLHF. For the CDR3, the DNA is TGTGCCAGCAGCTTGGGGCGGGGGAGCTCCTATAATTCACCCCTCCACTTT. Using reference TRBV5-4 and TRBJ1-6 for the parts outside the CDR3, the full variable domain is ETGVTQSPTHLIKTRGQQVTLRCSSQSGHNTVSWYQQALGQGPQFIFQYYREEENGRGNFPPRFSGLQFPNYSSELNVNALELDDSALYLCASSLGRGSSYNSPLHFGNGTRLTVT.

This clone was seen a few times. The chain uses TRBV5-1 and TRBJ2-3; maybe TRBD2 (6 bases). The CDR3 is 15 residues long. Germline V gene data show CDR1 as SGHRS and CDR2 as YFSETQ. The ends were cut back, 0 bases at V and 4 bases at J, with 12 bases in the middle. The CDR3: CASSLASVRADTQYF. The CDR3 DNA reads as TGCGCCAGCAGCTTGGCTAGCGTAAGGGCAGATACGCAGTATTTT. The full variable domain, with the rest looked up from reference TRBV5-1 and TRBJ2-3, is KAGVTQTPRYLIKTRGQQVTLSCSPISGHRSVSWYQQTPGQGLQFLFEYFSETQRNKGNFPGRFSGRQFSNSRSEMNVSTLELGDSALYLCASSLASVRADTQYFGPGTRLTVL.

The chain combines TRBV7-6 with TRBJ2-2; the match to TRBD2 covers 10 bases. The germline CDR1 and CDR2 sequences are SGHVS and FNYEAQ. V shed 1 base, J shed 8 bases, and the junction held 7 bases outside the gene matches. There are 16 residues in the CDR3. CDR3 region: CASSLVAGGLLGELFF. CDR3 in DNA: TGTGCCAGCAGCTTAGTAGCGGGGGGCCTCCTAGGGGAGCTGTTTTTT.

The V and J genes are TRBV29-1 and TRBJ1-2; a weak D match, TRBD1 (5 bases). The germline CDR1 and CDR2 sequences are SQVTM and ANQGSEA. The V end lost 5 bases, the J end lost 7 bases, and 17 bases lay between the germline ends. The CDR3 has 13 amino acids. This CDR3 reads CSVPLQGLSGYTF. The CDR3 DNA is TGCAGCGTTCCGCTTCAGGGTCTGAGTGGCTACACCTTC.

The J gene is TRBJ1-1, the V gene TRBV7-6; D not resolved. This CDR3 region has 13 residues. The V gene lost 5 bases and the J gene lost 1 base, with 8 bases spanning the gap. Germline values: CDR1 SGHVS, CDR2 FNYEAQ. CDR3 sequence reads: CASSPNRNTEAFF. CDR3 nucleotides: TGTGCCAGCAGCCCCAACAGGAACACTGAAGCTTTCTTT.

This clone was recorded at least ten times. The chain recombines TRBV7-9 with TRBJ2-7, with 7 positions matching TRBD1. Losses at the gene ends were 5 bases for V and 2 bases for J; bases not matched to a gene: 9. The CDR3 loop spans 15 amino acids. Germline V gene sequence: CDR1 SEHNR, CDR2 FQNEAQ (reference sequence). The CDR3 loop reads CASSLDRAKTYEQYF. As DNA, the CDR3 is TGTGCCAGCAGCCTAGACAGGGCGAAAACCTACGAGCAGTACTTC.

There are a few counts of this clone. The V and J genes are TRBV5-1 and TRBJ2-5; 14 nucleotides line up with TRBD2. Germline-derived CDR1 and CDR2 are SGHRS and YFSETQ. Trimming cost V 7 bases and J 4 bases; bases outside gene matches: 6. The CDR3 is 15 residues long. The CDR3 loop is CASRGLAGVRETQYF. CDR3 bases: TGCGCCAGCCGGGGACTAGCGGGAGTACGAGAGACCCAGTACTTC.

The gene calls are TRBV10-1 and TRBJ1-2; 7 nucleotides agree with TRBD1. Germline CDR1 is WNHNN and CDR2 is SYGVQD (reference sequence). Unmatched junction bases numbered 17, after V lost 7 bases and J lost 6 bases. The CDR3 sequence is 16 residues long. The CDR3 bases are TGCGCCAGCACATCGGACAGGATCCGAAGCGGGCATGGCTACACCTTC. This encodes CASTSDRIRSGHGYTF.